This TCR beta chain was sequenced for a study of blood T cell repertoires in COVID-19. As for the study in general: PBMCs, B-cell-depleted T cells, or T cells were the source of the cDNA or gDNA that made up the material.

Germline V gives CDR1 MDHEN, CDR2 SYDVKM. Trimming at V came to 5 bases and at J to 2 bases, leaving 12 bases not matched to a gene. The CDR3 is 18 residues long. In the original processing: Reference gene primer amplification gave estimated nucleated cell counts. The repertoire was sequenced with immunoSEQ multiplex PCR; TCRdb's copy has only in-frame clones and lacks some. From that table come the V and J calls and clone size; the DNA was used to work out D and trimming. The repertoire consists of roughly 290,000 clones, with around nine tenths occurring once and the leading ten covering around 6.8%.

This clonotype was obtained from a woman aged 30 to 39 with COVID-19, enrolled during active disease. The rearrangement uses TRBV28 and TRBJ2-7; 13 bases agree with TRBD2. The sequencing input was peripheral blood. The CDR3 loop reads CASSRPGLAGTITYEQYF. In nucleotides, the CDR3 is TGTGCCAGCAGTCGACCGGGACTAGCGGGAACGATCACCTACGAGCAGTACTTC.